This entry is about one TCR beta chain. This specimen comes from a study of cytomegalovirus exposure and HLA in healthy donors. As for the study in general: Researchers previously reported finding 90 million to 130 million unique TCR beta sequences from some 180 million T cells.

It was with 60 Vbeta and 13 Jbeta primers that the PCR ran. Assay: immunoSEQ multiplex PCR; the TCRdb copy retains only in-frame clones and omits some. The sample has roughly 130,000 clones; 80% to 85% are singletons. The V segment lost 2 bases and the J segment 6 bases; nucleotides outside the gene matches: 5. Germline V lookup: CDR1 SGHRS, CDR2 YFSETQ. This CDR3 is built from 15 residues. Healthy bone marrow donors made up the cohort. Donors were nominally healthy when sampled, though unrecorded immune exposures were likely. The chain uses TRBV5-1 and TRBJ2-1; 10 bases match TRBD2. The specimen was PBMCs. This receptor was taken from a man aged 25 to 40 in good health and CMV-seronegative. The CDR3 reads CASSFTSGVLNEQFF. CDR3 in DNA: TGCGCCAGCAGCTTTACTAGCGGGGTTCTCAATGAGCAGTTCTTC. Full variable domain (missing parts from reference TRBV5-1 and TRBJ2-1): KAGVTQTPRYLIKTRGQQVTLSCSPISGHRSVSWYQQTPGQGLQFLFEYFSETQRNKGNFPGRFSGRQFSNSRSEMNVSTLELGDSALYLCASSFTSGVLNEQFFGPGTRLTVL.